This passage covers 22 T cell receptor beta chains from one sample sequenced in a study of T cell responses to AZD1222 COVID-19 vaccine. Clones were sequenced by immunoSEQ multiplex PCR, and TCRdb holds only the in-frame ones, with some missing. The sample lists about 68,000 clones, 80% to 90% occurring once. Sequenced material: peripheral blood, taken on day 0 of AZD1222 vaccination. These TCRs come from an adult in good health.

The chain has TRBV6-6 and TRBJ2-1; 10 bases align to TRBD1. The germline V gene has CDR1 MNHNY and CDR2 SVGAGI (reference sequence). V shed 7 bases and J 10 bases; nucleotides not matched to a gene: 19. This CDR3 region has 17 residues. The chain's CDR3 is CASNRRVLGQGPREQFF. The CDR3 DNA reads as TGTGCCAGCAATCGGCGGGTCCTGGGACAGGGGCCCAGGGAGCAGTTCTTC.

This sequence joins TRBV7-9 and TRBJ1-1, with D uncertain. V lost 2 bases and J 3 bases, leaving 7 bases between the germline ends. CDR3 length: 13 residues. CDR1 is SEHNR and CDR2 is FQNEAQ in the germline V gene (reference sequence). The CDR3 protein is CASSLLSDTEAFF. The CDR3 region has the DNA TGTGCCAGCAGCTTATTGTCTGACACTGAAGCTTTCTTT. Full variable domain (remainder filled in from reference TRBV7-9 and TRBJ1-1): DTGVSQNPRHKITKRGQNVTFRCDPISEHNRLYWYRQTLGQGPEFLTYFQNEAQLEKSRLLSDRFSAERPKGSFSTLEIQRTEQGDSAMYLCASSLLSDTEAFFGQGTRLTVV.

The J gene is TRBJ1-6, the V gene TRBV18; perhaps TRBD1 as D (5 bases). V shed 2 bases and J shed 7 bases, with 12 bases lying between them. The germline gives CDR1 KGHSH, CDR2 LQKENI. The CDR3 loop spans 15 amino acids. In DNA form, the CDR3 reads TGTGCCAGCTCACCAGGCATAGGGGAGAATTCACCCCTCCACTTT. It specifies CASSPGIGENSPLHF.

The V gene is TRBV4-1, the J gene TRBJ2-3; 10 nucleotides agree with TRBD2. This CDR3 has 18 amino acids. The trim removed 3 bases at V and 5 bases at J, leaving 14 bases unmatched. Germline V gene lookup returns CDR1 MGHRA and CDR2 YSYEKL. Here the CDR3 DNA reads TGCGCCAGCAGCCAGACCCCCTGGAGCGGGGGGGACATAGATACGCAGTATTTT. It yields the protein CASSQTPWSGGDIDTQYF.

This sequence joins TRBV28 and TRBJ1-2; 9 nucleotides match TRBD1. With 2 bases clipped from V and 1 base from J, the junction kept 11 bases outside the gene matches. Germline loops: CDR1 MDHEN, CDR2 SYDVKM. There are 18 residues in the CDR3. The CDR3, as DNA: TGTGCCAGCAGTTTAGGCGGACAGGGGATTTTCTATAACTATGGCTACACCTTC. This sequence encodes CASSLGGQGIFYNYGYTF.

This clone was seen only once. This chain connects TRBV5-1 to TRBJ1-4; possible D gene TRBD1, 6 bases. CDR1 SGHRS and CDR2 YFSETQ come from the germline V gene. The V gene lost 4 bases and the J gene lost 8 bases, with 18 bases spanning the gap. The CDR3 is made up of 15 amino acids. The CDR3 reads CASSPVGGAEEKLFF. In DNA, the CDR3 is TGCGCCAGCAGCCCCGTAGGGGGGGCAGAGGAAAAACTGTTTTTT.

V usage is TRBV13 and J usage is TRBJ1-1; D perhaps matches TRBD1 (5 bases). Germline CDR1 PRHDT, CDR2 FYEKMQ (reference sequence). The CDR3 is made up of 13 amino acids. V was pared by 5 bases and J by 1 base, with 8 bases between. The CDR3: CASSRQPNTEAFF. The CDR3 DNA reads as TGTGCCAGCAGCCGACAGCCGAACACTGAAGCTTTCTTT. The full variable domain, rest sourced from reference TRBV13 and TRBJ1-1, is AAGVIQSPRHLIKEKRETATLKCYPIPRHDTVYWYQQGPGQDPQFLISFYEKMQSDKGSIPDRFSAQQFSDYHSELNMSSLELGDSALYFCASSRQPNTEAFFGQGTRLTVV.

This chain joins TRBV3-1 (or the pseudogene TRBV3-2) and TRBJ2-1; D unresolved. Germline V CDR1 and CDR2: LGHDT, YNNKEL (reference sequence). This CDR3 has 15 amino acids. V lost 1 base and J lost 4, with 11 bases in between. In DNA, the CDR3 is TGTGCCAGCAGCCAAGTACTGGTCCTATACAATGAGCAGTTCTTC. Amino acid sequence: CASSQVLVLYNEQFF.

This clone came up once. The gene calls are TRBV15 and TRBJ1-4; tentatively, D is TRBD1 (5 bases). Germline V CDR1 and CDR2: LNHNV, YYDKDF (reference sequence). Trimming removed 4 bases at V and 4 bases at J, with 16 bases between. The CDR3 covers 16 residues. The CDR3 sequence is CATSKEYTGVNEKLFF. CDR3 DNA: TGTGCCACCAGCAAAGAATACACAGGAGTTAATGAAAAACTGTTTTTT.

The rearrangement uses TRBV24-1 and TRBJ2-5, with TRBD1 identical over 9 bases. J gave up 1 base and V 9 bases, and 8 bases lay outside the gene matches. The CDR3 sequence is 15 residues long. CDR1 and CDR2 (germline): KGHDR, SFDVKD. The CDR3 coding sequence is TGTGCCACCGGCCCCGGACAGGGGCTCCAAGAGACCCAGTACTTC. Its protein is CATGPGQGLQETQYF.

The chain links TRBV5-1 to TRBJ1-6; perhaps TRBD1 as D (5 bases). V was clipped by 0 bases and J by 6 bases, with 10 bases between them. The CDR3 length is 15 residues. Germline lookup yields CDR1 SGHRS and CDR2 YFSETQ. The CDR3 DNA reads TGCGCCAGCAGCTTGGCGGGGGTTAGTAATTCACCCCTCCACTTT. Translating it yields CASSLAGVSNSPLHF.

This chain joins TRBV5-4 and TRBJ1-4, with a possible D match to TRBD1 (6 bases). V shed 4 bases and J shed 7 bases, with 17 bases lying between them. The CDR3 sequence is 15 residues long. Per germline, CDR1 SGHNT and CDR2 YYREEE (reference sequence). The CDR3 protein is CASSPGGQGGEKLFF. CDR3 coding DNA: TGTGCCAGCAGCCCCGGGGGGCAGGGTGGTGAAAAACTGTTTTTT.

The V and J genes are TRBV19 and TRBJ1-5; 7 positions agree with TRBD1. CDR3 size: 15 residues. Trimming removed 5 bases from V and 4 bases from J; junction bases left unmatched: 8. CDR1 is LNHDA, CDR2 SQIVND, per germline (reference sequence). The chain's CDR3 is CASSPTGSGNQPQHF. The CDR3 DNA reads as TGTGCCAGTAGTCCGACAGGGAGTGGGAATCAGCCCCAGCATTTT.

For the CDR3, the DNA is TGTGCCAGCAGTCGTCCGGGGGTCGGAAACACCATATATTTT. It is translated as CASSRPGVGNTIYF. This sequence joins TRBV7-8 and TRBJ1-3, with D perhaps matching TRBD1 (5 bases). The CDR3 extends over 14 amino acids. Germline V gene data show CDR1 as SGHVS and CDR2 as FQNEAQ. V lost 6 bases to trimming and J lost 4 bases, with 13 bases between them. Looking up the rest from reference TRBV7-8 and TRBJ1-3 gives the full variable domain: GAGVSQSPRYKVAKRGQDVALRCDPISGHVSLFWYQQALGQGPEFLTYFQNEAQLDKSGLPSDRFFAERPEGSVSTLKIQRTQQEDSAVYLCASSRPGVGNTIYFGEGSWLTVV.

The chain links TRBV10-3 to TRBJ2-7; D may be TRBD2 (6 bases). The CDR3 spans 13 residues. Germline V gene lookup returns CDR1 ENHRY and CDR2 SYGVKD. For the CDR3, the DNA is TGTGCTTTCCCTAGCGCGAGGGAGTACGAGCAGTACTTC. The encoded protein is CAFPSAREYEQYF.

The CDR3 here is CASSMGEAGENYGYTF. DNA for the CDR3: TGTGCCAGTAGTATGGGGGAAGCAGGGGAGAACTATGGCTACACCTTC. The V and J genes are TRBV19 and TRBJ1-2; D may be TRBD1 (6 bases). In germline, CDR1 is LNHDA, CDR2 SQIVND (reference sequence). Trimming stripped 3 bases from V and 2 bases from J, with 16 bases between. The CDR3 runs to 16 residues.

The chain carries TRBV27 and TRBJ2-7, with TRBD2 as a possible D gene (6 bases). CDR1 and CDR2 (germline): MNHEY, SMNVEV (reference sequence). The V and J ends lost 4 bases and 6 bases respectively, with 13 bases between them. This CDR3 is built from 13 residues. CDR3 in amino acids: CASSSPQGGEQYF. Here the CDR3 DNA reads TGTGCCAGCAGTTCCCCCCAGGGAGGCGAGCAGTACTTC.

V usage is TRBV11-2 and J usage is TRBJ2-7; possible D gene TRBD1, 5 bases. CDR1 and CDR2 from the germline V gene are SGHAT and FQNNGV. Trimming took off 5 bases at V and 1 base at J, with 12 bases between the two ends. There are 14 residues in the CDR3. The CDR3 reads CASSPSRQSYEQYF. The CDR3, as DNA: TGTGCCAGCAGCCCGAGTCGACAGTCCTACGAGCAGTACTTC.

The genes are TRBV27 and TRBJ1-5; TRBD1 is a possible D gene (5 bases). The CDR3 is made up of 14 amino acids. Germline assignment: CDR1 MNHEY and CDR2 SMNVEV (reference sequence). V was shortened by 9 bases and J by 2 bases, with 14 bases between the two germline ends. This chain's CDR3 is CARGMRGGNQPQHF. The CDR3 DNA follows: TGTGCCAGAGGGATGAGGGGAGGCAATCAGCCCCAGCATTTT.

This clone has just one count. The rearrangement joins TRBV28 to TRBJ1-5; tentative D call: TRBD1 (5 bases). CDR3 length: 15 residues. Germline CDR1 and CDR2: MDHEN and SYDVKM. The germline V and J ends were trimmed by 4 bases and 2 bases, with 12 bases remaining between them. The CDR3 reads CASSSFGTGNQPQHF. The CDR3 DNA is TGTGCCAGCAGTTCTTTTGGGACGGGCAATCAGCCCCAGCATTTT.

The chain combines TRBV7-2 with TRBJ1-2; no definite D call. Germline CDR1 SGHTA, CDR2 FQGNSA. Trimming removed 1 base from V and 2 bases from J, with 14 bases in between. The CDR3 runs to 16 residues. The CDR3 nucleotides read TGTGCCAGCAGCTTAGGGACCTTCGCTGAAAACTATGGCTACACCTTC. The encoded protein is CASSLGTFAENYGYTF. The full variable domain, its missing parts supplied by reference TRBV7-2 and TRBJ1-2, is GAGVSQSPSNKVTEKGKDVELRCDPISGHTALYWYRQSLGQGLEFLIYFQGNSAPDKSGLPSDRFSAERTGGSVSTLTIQRTQQEDSAVYLCASSLGTFAENYGYTFGSGTRLTVV.

The genes are TRBV29-1 and TRBJ2-7; tentative D call: TRBD1 (6 bases). V was pared by 7 bases and J by 6 bases, with 16 bases between. CDR3 length: 12 residues. Germline CDR1 SQVTM, CDR2 ANQGSEA. The CDR3 loop is CSAGDMPSEQYF. The CDR3, as DNA: TGCAGCGCCGGGGACATGCCTTCCGAGCAGTACTTC.